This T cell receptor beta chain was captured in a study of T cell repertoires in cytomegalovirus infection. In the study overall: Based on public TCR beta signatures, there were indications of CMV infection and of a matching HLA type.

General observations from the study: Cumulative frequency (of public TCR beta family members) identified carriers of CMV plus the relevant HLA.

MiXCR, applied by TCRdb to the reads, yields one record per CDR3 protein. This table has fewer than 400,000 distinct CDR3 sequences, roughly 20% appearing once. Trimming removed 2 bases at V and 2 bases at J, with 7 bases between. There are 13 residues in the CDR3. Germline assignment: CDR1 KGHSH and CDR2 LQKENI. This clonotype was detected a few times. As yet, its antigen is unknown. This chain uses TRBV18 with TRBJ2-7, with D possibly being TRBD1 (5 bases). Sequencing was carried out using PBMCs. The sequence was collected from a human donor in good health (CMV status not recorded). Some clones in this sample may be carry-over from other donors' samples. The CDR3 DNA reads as TGTGCCAGCTCACCAATACAGGCCTACGAGCAGTACTTC. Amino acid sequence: CASSPIQAYEQYF. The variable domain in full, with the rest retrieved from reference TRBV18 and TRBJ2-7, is NAGVMQNPRHLVRRRGQEARLRCSPMKGHSHVYWYRQLPEEGLKFMVYLQKENIIDESGMPKERFSAEFPKEGPSILRIQQVVRGDSAAYFCASSPIQAYEQYFGPGTRLTVT.